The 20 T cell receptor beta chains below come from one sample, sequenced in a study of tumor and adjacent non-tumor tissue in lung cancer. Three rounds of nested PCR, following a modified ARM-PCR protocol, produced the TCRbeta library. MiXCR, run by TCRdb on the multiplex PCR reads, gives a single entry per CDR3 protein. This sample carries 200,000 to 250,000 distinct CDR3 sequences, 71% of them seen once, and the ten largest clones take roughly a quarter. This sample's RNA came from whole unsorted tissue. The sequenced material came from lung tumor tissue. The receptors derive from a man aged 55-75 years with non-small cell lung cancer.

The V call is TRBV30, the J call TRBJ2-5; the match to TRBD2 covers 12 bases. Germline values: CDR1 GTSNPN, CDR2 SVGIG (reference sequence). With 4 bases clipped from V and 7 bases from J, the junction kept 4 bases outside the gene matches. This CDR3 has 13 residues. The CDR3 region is CAWTSGGAATQYF. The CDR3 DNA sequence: TGTGCCTGGACTAGCGGGGGGGCTGCGACCCAGTACTTC.

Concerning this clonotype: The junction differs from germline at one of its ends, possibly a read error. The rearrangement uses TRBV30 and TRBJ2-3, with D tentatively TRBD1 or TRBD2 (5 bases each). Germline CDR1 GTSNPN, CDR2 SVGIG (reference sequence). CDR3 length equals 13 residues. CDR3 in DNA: TGTGCCAGGAGTGTTGGGGGTACAGATACGCAGTATTTT. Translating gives CARSVGGTDTQYF.

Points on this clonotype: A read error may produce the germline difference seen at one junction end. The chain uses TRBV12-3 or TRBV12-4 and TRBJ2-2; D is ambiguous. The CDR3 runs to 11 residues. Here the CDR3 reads CASSFDEELLF. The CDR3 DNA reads TGTGCCAGCAGTTTCGACGAGGAGCTGTTGTTT.

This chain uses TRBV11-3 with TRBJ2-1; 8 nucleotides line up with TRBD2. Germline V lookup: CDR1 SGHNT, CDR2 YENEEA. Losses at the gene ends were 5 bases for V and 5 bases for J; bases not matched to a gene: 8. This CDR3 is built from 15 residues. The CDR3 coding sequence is TGTGCCAGCAGCCCGTATAGCGGGACTAACAATGAGCAGTTCTTC. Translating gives CASSPYSGTNNEQFF.

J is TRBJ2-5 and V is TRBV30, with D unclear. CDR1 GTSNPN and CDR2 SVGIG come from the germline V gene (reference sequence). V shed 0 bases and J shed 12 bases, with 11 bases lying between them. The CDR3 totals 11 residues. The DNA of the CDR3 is TGTGCCTGGAGTGTTGGACCCCTCGAGTACTTC. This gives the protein CAWSVGPLEYF.

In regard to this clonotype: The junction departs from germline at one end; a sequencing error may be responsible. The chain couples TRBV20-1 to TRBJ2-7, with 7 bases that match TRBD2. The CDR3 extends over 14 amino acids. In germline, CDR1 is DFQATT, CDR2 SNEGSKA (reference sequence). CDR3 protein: CCAPLVGGSYEQNF. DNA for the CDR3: TGCTGTGCGCCCTTGGTGGGGGGGTCCTACGAGCAGAACTTC.

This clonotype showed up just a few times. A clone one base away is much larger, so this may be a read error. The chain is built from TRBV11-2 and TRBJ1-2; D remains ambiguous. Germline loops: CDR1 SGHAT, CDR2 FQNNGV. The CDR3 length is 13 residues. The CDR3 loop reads CVSSPDGFYGYTF. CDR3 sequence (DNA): TGTGTCAGCAGCCCTGACGGATTCTATGGCTACACCTTC. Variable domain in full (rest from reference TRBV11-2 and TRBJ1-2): EAGVAQSPRYKIIEKRQSVAFWCNPISGHATLYWYQQILGQGPKLLIQFQNNGVVDDSQLPKDRFSAERLKGVDSTLKIQPAKLEDSAVYLCVSSPDGFYGYTFGSGTRLTVV.

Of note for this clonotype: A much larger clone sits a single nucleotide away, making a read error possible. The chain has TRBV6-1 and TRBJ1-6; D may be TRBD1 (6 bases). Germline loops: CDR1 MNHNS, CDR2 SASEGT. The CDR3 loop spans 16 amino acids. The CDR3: CASSEHSGGPAPTLQF. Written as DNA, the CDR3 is TGTGCCAGCAGTGAACATAGCGGGGGGCCAGCTCCCACCCTCCAGTTT.

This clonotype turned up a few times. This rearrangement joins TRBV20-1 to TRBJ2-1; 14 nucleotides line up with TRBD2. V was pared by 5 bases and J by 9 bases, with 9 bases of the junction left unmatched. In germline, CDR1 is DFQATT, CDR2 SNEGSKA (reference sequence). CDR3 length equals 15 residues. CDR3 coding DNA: TGCAGTGCTCCGGGACTAGCGGGAGTGAGGGGTGAGCAGTTCTTC. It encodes CSAPGLAGVRGEQFF.

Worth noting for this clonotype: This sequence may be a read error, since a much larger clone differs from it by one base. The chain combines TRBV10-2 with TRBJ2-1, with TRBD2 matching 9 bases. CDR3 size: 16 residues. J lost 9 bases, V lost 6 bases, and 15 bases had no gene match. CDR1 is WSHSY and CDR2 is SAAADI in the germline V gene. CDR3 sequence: CASRRGETELAGEQFF. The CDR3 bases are TGCGCCAGCAGGAGGGGGGAAACAGAACTAGCGGGTGAGCAGTTCTTC.

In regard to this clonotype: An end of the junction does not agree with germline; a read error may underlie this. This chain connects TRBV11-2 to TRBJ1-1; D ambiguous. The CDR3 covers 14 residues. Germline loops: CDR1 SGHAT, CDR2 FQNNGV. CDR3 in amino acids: CANSFSQVNTEAFF. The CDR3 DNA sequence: TGTGCCAACAGCTTCAGTCAGGTGAACACTGAAGCTTTCTTT.

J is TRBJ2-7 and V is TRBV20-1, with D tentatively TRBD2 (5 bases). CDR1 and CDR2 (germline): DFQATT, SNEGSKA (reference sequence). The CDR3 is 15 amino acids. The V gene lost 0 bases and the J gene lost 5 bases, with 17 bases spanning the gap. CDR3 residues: CSARDQRATTHEQYF. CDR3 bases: TGCAGTGCTAGAGATCAGAGGGCCACTACTCACGAGCAGTACTTC.

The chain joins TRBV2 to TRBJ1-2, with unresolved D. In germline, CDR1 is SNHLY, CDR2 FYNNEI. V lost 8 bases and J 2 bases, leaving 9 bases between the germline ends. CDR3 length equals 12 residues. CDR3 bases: TGTGCCAGCTCGGCTCGGAACTATGGCTACACCTTC. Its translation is CASSARNYGYTF.

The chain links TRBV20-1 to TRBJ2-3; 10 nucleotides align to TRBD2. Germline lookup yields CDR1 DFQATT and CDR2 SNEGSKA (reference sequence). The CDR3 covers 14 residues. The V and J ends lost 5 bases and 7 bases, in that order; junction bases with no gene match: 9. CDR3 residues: CSAYLAGARNTQYF. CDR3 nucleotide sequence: TGCAGTGCTTACCTAGCGGGGGCGCGGAATACGCAGTATTTT.

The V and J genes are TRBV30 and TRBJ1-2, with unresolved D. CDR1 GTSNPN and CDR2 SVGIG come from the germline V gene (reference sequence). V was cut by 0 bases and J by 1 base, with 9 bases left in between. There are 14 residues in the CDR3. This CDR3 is CAWSVTWNNYGYTF. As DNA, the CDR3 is TGTGCCTGGAGTGTTACATGGAATAACTATGGCTACACCTTC.

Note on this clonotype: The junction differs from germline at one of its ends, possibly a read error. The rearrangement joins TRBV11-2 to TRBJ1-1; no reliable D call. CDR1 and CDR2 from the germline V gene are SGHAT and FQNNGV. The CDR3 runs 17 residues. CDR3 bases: TGTGCCAGCAACTTAGCTGGGTCAGGCGGATGGGACACTGAAGCTTTCTTT. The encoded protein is CASNLAGSGGWDTEAFF. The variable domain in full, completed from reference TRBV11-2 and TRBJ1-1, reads EAGVAQSPRYKIIEKRQSVAFWCNPISGHATLYWYQQILGQGPKLLIQFQNNGVVDDSQLPKDRFSAERLKGVDSTLKIQPAKLEDSAVYLCASNLAGSGGWDTEAFFGQGTRLTVV.

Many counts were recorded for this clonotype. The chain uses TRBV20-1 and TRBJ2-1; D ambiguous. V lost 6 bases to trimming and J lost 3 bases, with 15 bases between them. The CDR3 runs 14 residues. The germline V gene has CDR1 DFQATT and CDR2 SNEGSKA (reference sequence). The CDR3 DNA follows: TGCAGTGCAAAGAAGGTGTCGGGCTACAATGAGCAGTTCTTC. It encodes CSAKKVSGYNEQFF.

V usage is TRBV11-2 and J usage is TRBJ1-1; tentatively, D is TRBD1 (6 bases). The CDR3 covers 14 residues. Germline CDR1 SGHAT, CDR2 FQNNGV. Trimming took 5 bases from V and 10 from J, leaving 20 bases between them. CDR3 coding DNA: TGTGCCAGCAGCACCAGGCAACAGGGACTTACAGCTTTCTTT. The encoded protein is CASSTRQQGLTAFF.

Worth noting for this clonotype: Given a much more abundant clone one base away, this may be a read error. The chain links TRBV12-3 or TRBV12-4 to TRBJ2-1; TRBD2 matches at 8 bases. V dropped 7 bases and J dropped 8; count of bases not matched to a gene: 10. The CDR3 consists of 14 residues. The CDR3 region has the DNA TGTGCCAGCAATTCACTACTAGCGGCCCATGAGCAGTTCTTC. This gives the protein CASNSLLAAHEQFF.

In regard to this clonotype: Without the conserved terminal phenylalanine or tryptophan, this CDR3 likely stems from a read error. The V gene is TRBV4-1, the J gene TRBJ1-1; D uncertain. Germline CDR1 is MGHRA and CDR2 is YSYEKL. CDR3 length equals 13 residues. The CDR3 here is CASCQGNMLEAFS. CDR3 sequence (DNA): TGCGCCAGCTGCCAAGGTAATATGCTTGAAGCTTTCTCT.